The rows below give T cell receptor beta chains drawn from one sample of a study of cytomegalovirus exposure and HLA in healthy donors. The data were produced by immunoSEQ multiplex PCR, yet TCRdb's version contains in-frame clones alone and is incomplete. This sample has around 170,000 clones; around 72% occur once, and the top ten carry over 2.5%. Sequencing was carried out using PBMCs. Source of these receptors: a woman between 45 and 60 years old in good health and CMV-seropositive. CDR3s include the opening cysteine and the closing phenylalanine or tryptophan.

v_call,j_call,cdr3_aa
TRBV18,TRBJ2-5,CASSPRLAGVQETQYF
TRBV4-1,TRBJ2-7,CASSMDRSSYEQYF
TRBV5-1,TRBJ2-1,CASSLEPSSEQFF
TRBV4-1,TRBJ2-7,CASSLRTLTNKDFYEQYF
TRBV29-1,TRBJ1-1,CSVAWTIEAFF
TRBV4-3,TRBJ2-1,CASSRVVGPVEQFF
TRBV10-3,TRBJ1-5,CAISPQVNQPQHF
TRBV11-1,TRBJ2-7,CASSLGQLTEQYF
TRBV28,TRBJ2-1,CASTPRGDPPFF
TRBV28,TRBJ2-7,CASSFQNYEQYF
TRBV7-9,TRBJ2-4,CASSLSGASAKNIQYF
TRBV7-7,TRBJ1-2,CASSPLGGGYTF
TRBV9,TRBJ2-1,CASSVGTSGSYEQFF
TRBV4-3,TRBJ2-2,CASSPLAGGSGLGELFF
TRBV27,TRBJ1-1,CASSLWPGNTEAFF
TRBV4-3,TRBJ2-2,CASSQEDPRAGNTGELFF
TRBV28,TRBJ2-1,CASSPILATVNEQFF
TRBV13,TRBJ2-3,CASSLRQGTGTDTQYF
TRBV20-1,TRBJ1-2,CSAERREGYTF
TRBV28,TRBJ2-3,CASSPLAGGTDTQYF
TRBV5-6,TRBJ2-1,CASSQRESSYNEQFF
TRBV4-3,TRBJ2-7,CASSQGVTGTGVSYEQYF
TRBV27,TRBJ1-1,CASSRVGGLNTEAFF
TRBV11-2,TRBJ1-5,CASSRDSFNQPQHF
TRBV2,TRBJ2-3,CASSATSGRTASTDTQYF
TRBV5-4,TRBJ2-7,CASRYDRGKAYF